The 22 T cell receptor beta chains listed next were all sequenced from one sample in a study of spatial heterogeneity in lung cancer. TCRdb redid the calling of the 5' RACE reads with MiXCR, one entry per CDR3 protein. In the table there are 95,000 to 130,000 distinct CDR3 sequences, 12% of which are singletons. Specified time point: blood at routine non-recurrence follow-up after resection. Frozen PBMC, nontumor lung or tumor provided whole RNA, which was sequenced unsorted. This specimen consisted of PBMCs, obtained at follow-up. These receptors all stem from a male donor with early-stage non-small cell lung cancer.

This clonotype has more than one count but fewer than ten. The CDR3 region has the DNA TGTGCCAGCAGCTTAGCACAGGGGGCCCAAGAGACCCAGTACTTC. The encoded protein is CASSLAQGAQETQYF. The V and J genes are TRBV7-2 and TRBJ2-5; TRBD1 agrees at 9 bases. V lost 0 bases and J lost 1; bases outside the gene matches: 0. Germline V gives CDR1 SGHTA, CDR2 FQGNSA. The CDR3 spans 15 residues.

The table lists this clonotype with a few counts. The chain combines TRBV20-1 with TRBJ1-1; D is perhaps TRBD1 (5 bases). With 0 bases removed from V and 0 bases from J, the gap between germline ends came to 11 bases. The CDR3 spans 15 residues. Germline assignment: CDR1 DFQATT and CDR2 SNEGSKA (reference sequence). The CDR3 protein is CSAREFGTVNTEAFF. The DNA for the CDR3 is TGCAGTGCTAGAGAATTCGGGACGGTGAACACTGAAGCTTTCTTT.

This clonotype was seen a few times. The gene calls are TRBV12-3 or TRBV12-4 and TRBJ1-1, with D unresolved. CDR3 length: 12 amino acids. Deletions cut 6 bases from V and 8 bases from J, with 13 bases between. The CDR3 coding sequence is TGTGCCAGCAGAGGAGTAGGGATGGAAGCTTTCTTT. It translates to CASRGVGMEAFF.

This clonotype was seen at least ten times. The chain uses TRBV7-2 and TRBJ1-4; 11 bases are a match to TRBD1. Germline assignment: CDR1 SGHTA and CDR2 FQGNSA. The CDR3 sequence is 15 residues long. V dropped 5 bases and J dropped 7; count of bases not matched to a gene: 6. CDR3: CASSVVGTGGEKLFF. The CDR3 DNA sequence: TGTGCCAGCAGCGTCGTAGGGACAGGGGGTGAAAAACTGTTTTTT.

This clonotype was counted many times. The gene calls are TRBV10-1 and TRBJ1-1; possibly TRBD1 for D (6 bases). Germline values: CDR1 WNHNN, CDR2 SYGVQD (reference sequence). The CDR3 spans 13 residues. V lost 4 bases, J lost 4 bases, and 10 bases lay in between. Here the CDR3 reads CASSVQQGTEAFF. The DNA of the CDR3 is TGCGCCAGCAGTGTTCAACAGGGCACTGAAGCTTTCTTT.

This chain connects TRBV28 to TRBJ2-1, with 8 bases aligning to TRBD2. The J segment lost 4 bases and the V segment lost 1 base, leaving 12 bases of the junction unmatched. This CDR3 is built from 18 residues. From germline, CDR1 is MDHEN and CDR2 SYDVKM. The CDR3 is CASSLSALKRGYYNEQFF. CDR3 bases: TGTGCCAGCAGTTTATCCGCTCTGAAGCGGGGGTATTACAATGAGCAGTTCTTC.

This clonotype was counted only a few times. The chain combines TRBV18 with TRBJ2-5; D may match TRBD1 or TRBD2 (5 bases each). The CDR3 runs 17 residues. The V and J ends lost 3 bases and 5 bases respectively, with 22 bases between them. CDR1 and CDR2 from the germline V gene are KGHSH and LQKENI. The CDR3 DNA follows: TGTGCCAGCTCACCCGGGGCCCCCGGGACCTCCCCGGAGACCCAGTACTTC. Its translation is CASSPGAPGTSPETQYF.

The genes are TRBV30 and TRBJ1-5; TRBD1 aligns across 7 bases. The V gene end was trimmed by 5 bases and the J gene end by 2 bases; junction bases not matched to a gene: 6. Germline-derived CDR1 and CDR2 are GTSNPN and SVGIG (reference sequence). The CDR3 is 14 amino acids. CDR3 in amino acids: CAWQTGQGNQPQHF. For the CDR3, the DNA is TGTGCCTGGCAAACCGGACAGGGCAATCAGCCCCAGCATTTT.

This clonotype occurred a few times. The gene calls are TRBV27 and TRBJ2-6; no clear D gene. Trimming stripped 6 bases from V and 0 bases from J, with 6 bases between. CDR1 MNHEY and CDR2 SMNVEV come from the germline V gene (reference sequence). The CDR3 is made up of 14 amino acids. The chain's CDR3 is CASRASSGANVLTF. CDR3 bases: TGTGCCAGCAGAGCTAGCTCTGGGGCCAACGTCCTGACTTTC. Combining the CDR3 with reference TRBV27 and TRBJ2-6 gives the whole variable domain EAQVTQNPRYLITVTGKKLTVTCSQNMNHEYMSWYRQDPGLGLRQIYYSMNVEVTDKGDVPEGYKVSRKEKRNFPLILESPSPNQTSLYFCASRASSGANVLTFGAGSRLTVL.

This clonotype was detected ten times or more. The chain recombines TRBV2 with TRBJ2-1; D not resolved. CDR1 is SNHLY, CDR2 FYNNEI, per germline. The CDR3 runs to 17 residues. V was trimmed by 2 bases and J by 3 bases, leaving 17 bases between them. The CDR3 DNA follows: TGTGCCAGCAGTGAAATTCCACTCGGACGGAGCTACAATGAGCAGTTCTTC. Its protein product is CASSEIPLGRSYNEQFF.

The table lists this clonotype with a few counts. The V call is TRBV10-3, the J call TRBJ1-2; 10 bases line up with TRBD1. The germline gives CDR1 ENHRY, CDR2 SYGVKD. J lost 4 bases, V lost 5 bases, and 19 bases had no gene match. The CDR3 has 19 residues. CDR3 sequence reads: CAISTEDRGRTPQTYGYTF. The CDR3 DNA reads TGTGCCATCAGTACAGAAGACAGGGGGCGGACCCCCCAAACCTATGGCTACACCTTC.

This clonotype was detected a few times. The chain joins TRBV3-1 to TRBJ1-2; D perhaps matches TRBD1 (5 bases). This CDR3 contains 15 residues. V dropped 0 bases and J dropped 5 bases, with 13 bases sitting between them. CDR1 is LGHDT and CDR2 is YNNKEL in the germline V gene (reference sequence). The CDR3 DNA is TGTGCCAGCAGCCAAGATGCGGCCAGGGTTTATGGCTACACCTTC. Translating gives CASSQDAARVYGYTF.

J is TRBJ1-2 and V is TRBV20-1; no definite D call. Trimming took off 6 bases at V and 2 bases at J, with 16 bases between the two ends. CDR1 and CDR2 (germline): DFQATT, SNEGSKA (reference sequence). This CDR3 contains 14 residues. CDR3: CSAEASTANYGYTF. Written as DNA, the CDR3 is TGCAGTGCGGAAGCATCTACCGCCAACTATGGCTACACCTTC.

In its sample, this clonotype was seen once. The chain employs TRBV20-1 and TRBJ2-1; D may be TRBD1 or TRBD2 (6 bases each). In germline, CDR1 is DFQATT, CDR2 SNEGSKA (reference sequence). Trimming shortened V by 0 bases and J by 0 bases, and 12 bases separated the two germline ends. This CDR3 region has 16 residues. This CDR3 is CSARDGRGLSYNEQFF. In nucleotides, the CDR3 is TGCAGTGCTAGAGACGGTCGGGGGCTCTCCTACAATGAGCAGTTCTTC.

Only a few counts were recorded for this clonotype. This chain joins TRBV11-2 and TRBJ1-2; D is perhaps TRBD1 (5 bases). Per germline, CDR1 SGHAT and CDR2 FQNNGV. CDR3 length: 18 residues. The V end was cut by 1 base, the J end by 4 bases, with 22 bases between. This CDR3 is CASSLVFPVRPGGYGYTF. The CDR3 DNA reads TGTGCCAGCAGCTTAGTCTTCCCAGTACGACCGGGGGGCTATGGCTACACCTTC. Full variable domain (rest looked up from reference TRBV11-2 and TRBJ1-2): EAGVAQSPRYKIIEKRQSVAFWCNPISGHATLYWYQQILGQGPKLLIQFQNNGVVDDSQLPKDRFSAERLKGVDSTLKIQPAKLEDSAVYLCASSLVFPVRPGGYGYTFGSGTRLTVV.

The chain joins TRBV7-6 to TRBJ2-7; the match to TRBD1 covers 10 bases. CDR3 size: 16 residues. Germline assignment: CDR1 SGHVS and CDR2 FNYEAQ. With V trimmed by 1 base and J by 5 bases, 8 bases remained unmatched. The CDR3 spells CASSLGPDRGVHEQYF. The CDR3 DNA sequence: TGTGCCAGCAGCTTAGGCCCGGACAGGGGGGTACACGAGCAGTACTTC.

Many counts were recorded for this clonotype. The chain recombines TRBV28 with TRBJ2-7, with 10 bases aligning to TRBD1. J was trimmed by 4 bases and V by 4 bases; bases with no gene match: 16. From germline, CDR1 is MDHEN and CDR2 SYDVKM. This CDR3 is built from 18 residues. CDR3 bases: TGTGCCAGCAGTTCCATCACGACGGGACAGGGGAGGACGTACGAGCAGTACTTC. As protein: CASSSITTGQGRTYEQYF.

This clonotype was counted at least ten times. V is TRBV5-4 and J is TRBJ2-3; TRBD1 is a possible D gene (5 bases). Per germline, CDR1 SGHNT and CDR2 YYREEE (reference sequence). V shed 5 bases and J shed 0 bases, with 13 bases lying between them. The CDR3 extends over 15 amino acids. The CDR3 protein is CASRSDIGSTDTQYF. CDR3 nucleotide sequence: TGTGCCAGCAGATCGGACATCGGGAGCACAGATACGCAGTATTTT. Combining the CDR3 with reference TRBV5-4 and TRBJ2-3 gives the whole variable domain ETGVTQSPTHLIKTRGQQVTLRCSSQSGHNTVSWYQQALGQGPQFIFQYYREEENGRGNFPPRFSGLQFPNYSSELNVNALELDDSALYLCASRSDIGSTDTQYFGPGTRLTVL.

There are a few counts of this clonotype. The chain has TRBV24-1 and TRBJ1-2; TRBD1 matches at 9 bases. Germline CDR1 and CDR2: KGHDR and SFDVKD. The CDR3 is 15 residues long. J gave up 4 bases and V 3 bases, and 5 bases lay outside the gene matches. CDR3 protein: CATSDPGQGGYGYTF. DNA for the CDR3: TGTGCCACCAGTGATCCGGGACAGGGTGGCTATGGCTACACCTTC.

This sequence joins TRBV15 and TRBJ2-1; 10 bases map to TRBD2. Germline V lookup: CDR1 LNHNV, CDR2 YYDKDF (reference sequence). With V trimmed by 0 bases and J by 6 bases, 2 bases remained unmatched. The CDR3 extends over 15 amino acids. CDR3 bases: TGTGCCACCAGCAGAGAACTAGCGGGGAGCAATGAGCAGTTCTTC. Its protein is CATSRELAGSNEQFF.

The chain uses TRBV5-1 and TRBJ2-2, with D maybe TRBD1 (5 bases). The CDR3 is 16 residues long. The V end was cut by 5 bases, the J end by 0 bases, with 14 bases between. The germline gives CDR1 SGHRS, CDR2 YFSETQ. CDR3 residues: CASSKQDRTNTGELFF. Here the CDR3 DNA reads TGCGCCAGCAGTAAACAGGACCGAACGAACACCGGGGAGCTGTTTTTT.

This clonotype was detected many times. V and J are TRBV7-2 and TRBJ1-2; TRBD1 agrees at 9 bases. The germline gives CDR1 SGHTA, CDR2 FQGNSA. The junction had 5 bases not matched to a gene; V was cut back by 5 bases and J by 4 bases. The CDR3 spans 14 residues. DNA of the CDR3: TGTGCCAGCAGCGAGGACAGGGGACCCTATGGCTACACCTTC. Translating it yields CASSEDRGPYGYTF. The variable domain in full, with the rest retrieved from reference TRBV7-2 and TRBJ1-2, is GAGVSQSPSNKVTEKGKDVELRCDPISGHTALYWYRQSLGQGLEFLIYFQGNSAPDKSGLPSDRFSAERTGGSVSTLTIQRTQQEDSAVYLCASSEDRGPYGYTFGSGTRLTVV.